This T cell receptor (beta chain) was recovered during a study of blood T cell repertoires in COVID-19. Study-level information: T cells, B-cell-depleted T cells, or PBMCs provided the cDNA or gDNA that served as material.

Germline-derived CDR1 and CDR2 are LGHNA and YSLEER. Deletions cut 1 base from V and 4 bases from J, with 14 bases between. The length of the CDR3 is 16 residues. The participants were between roughly 18 and 90 years old and came from about two dozen US areas. Clinical histories supplied by participants themselves formed the basis of cohort assignment. In the source study's methods: Estimated nucleated cell counts came from reference gene primer amplification. Here immunoSEQ multiplex PCR was the method, and the copy in TCRdb shows in-frame clones only, minus some. V and J calls and clone size come straight from that table; D and trimming were deduced from the DNA. There are over 250,000 clones in the sample; 88% occur only once, and approximately 2% lies in the top ten.

The chain links TRBV4-3 to TRBJ1-3; D is unclear. What was sequenced was PBMCs or T cells enriched from blood (not recorded which). This clonotype originated in an older woman in a cohort exposed to, infected with or recovered from COVID-19 (not recorded which). DNA of the CDR3: TGCGCCAGCAGCCAAGGTCTTGTCCAGGCGGGAAACACCATATATTTT. It is translated as CASSQGLVQAGNTIYF.